This TCR beta chain was obtained from a study of cytomegalovirus exposure and HLA in healthy donors (dated by TCRdb to the late 2010s). For the study in its entirety: An earlier analysis of 587 of the donors reported under 300 Gb of sequence data and 100 million to 120 million unique TCR beta sequences obtained from about 179 million T cells. HLA typing covered class I and class II loci at four-digit resolution. To decide whether each TCR beta V gene segment behaved as functional or pseudogenic, an earlier analysis of 587 of the donors relied on high-throughput TCR beta sequencing. Every discovery cohort repertoire had been produced on one sequencing platform. The study used immunosequencing to profile the T cell repertoires of about 670 subjects and linked those repertoires to cytomegalovirus serostatus. Of the approximately 400 genotyped donors, about 80% fell in the genetic ancestry cluster associated with self-reported Caucasian donors. Alongside the repertoire data, information on donor age, sex, ethnicity and CMV serostatus was compiled. Typing coverage differed by locus: A, B, C, DRB1 and DQB1 were typed in roughly 620-630 donors, DQA1 in roughly 500, DPA1 in around 580, and DPB1 in roughly 470. In the later analysis, no new phenotypic data were used to find candidate immune exposures; instead, reliance was placed on TCR beta sequences and their occurrence across donors. A later genetic analysis took genome-wide SNP genotypes for about 65% of the 666 donors and used that subset as a discovery cohort. The study aimed to test whether cataloging public T cell receptors could reveal signatures of past pathogen exposure. Four to six DR-DQ haplotypes were handled as single units for association and clustering because linkage in the cohort was strong. A later analysis re-analyzed previously published TCR beta repertoires from approximately 670 donors and added high-resolution HLA genotyping to study TCR occurrence patterns. Besides the first cohort of approximately 670 subjects, a separate validation cohort made up of 120 different subjects was used. On average, around 240,000 unique TCR beta nucleotide sequences were sequenced per donor among 300 to 500 genotyped donors of the cohort, with about 17% of those sequences being non-productive. An early release that covered about 600 HLA-typed donors contained approximately 300 gigabases of sequencing data and tens of millions of unique TCR sequences. The study combined high-throughput TCR immunosequencing, statistical association of individual TCRs with disease status, and machine learning to predict cytomegalovirus infection status. Overall study results and their limits: According to a later analysis, parvovirus B19, influenza, CMV and Epstein-Barr virus appeared linked to several top co-occurrence clusters. Compared with equally common non-associated chains, HLA-associated TCR beta chains in a later analysis were more clonally expanded and had lower generation probabilities. A few of the identified cytomegalovirus-associated TCR beta chains were confirmed in vitro to be specific for cytomegalovirus antigens. Because counts were too low, approximately 15 rarely observed V segments, including chromosome 9 orphons, were excluded from the earlier analysis of 587 of the donors. Presence/absence analyses assumed roughly uniform sequencing depth across donors, an assumption that may not hold. The study gave a list of 150 to 200 TCR beta chains associated with cytomegalovirus. CMV serostatus was the only immune exposure information available for the cohort. Most TCR sequences were observed very rarely across donors, whereas some public TCRs were present in many individuals. A later genetic analysis reported fewer N-insertions in productive TCRs among donors in an Asian-associated ancestry cluster than the roughly 690-donor mean. Assigning TCR associations to individual alleles was difficult when HLA alleles, especially DR and DQ, strongly co-occurred. In a later genetic analysis, a missense DCLRE1C variant was associated with V-gene and J-gene trimming of TCR beta chains, and the association was replicated in an independent cohort. At a false discovery rate of 0.05, a later analysis linked 16,951 TCR beta sequences to specific HLA alleles. In a later analysis, the rate of TCR association differed among HLA loci, with DRB1 alleles having the most associated TCRs and HLA-C alleles having the fewest. A further reported finding was that TCR beta sequences accurately predicted the HLA-A and HLA-B alleles for most subjects in the first cohort. Linkage disequilibrium might explain the correlated functional status among segregating V segments, but an unknown experimental factor could not be excluded. In this cohort, only TCR beta chains were sequenced, and detectable features were limited by the absence of alpha or paired-chain data. The classifier was reported to diagnose cytomegalovirus status with high specificity and sensitivity in both the original cohort and the validation cohort. The authors suggested that the approach could potentially be generalized to other disease states and immunological phenotypes. In an earlier analysis of fewer than 700 of the donors, most TCR beta V segments appeared in productive rearrangements about 87% or about 30% of the time, broadly matching IMGT annotations. According to a later analysis, most CMV-associated TCR beta chains appeared to be HLA-restricted, and the HLA associations seemed to be driven largely by CMV exposure. A group of highly shared sequence variants was considered likely to be a technical artifact of the sequencing pipeline. Some IMGT-functional V segments, including TRBV6-2 and TRBV6-3, could not be told apart with the 87-base-pair reads, so those segments were excluded. Because some donors lacked HLA typing at each locus, the association tests relied only on the typed subset.

To note about this clone: The antigen it recognizes is unknown. Base qualities are not provided; no much larger clone lies one nucleotide away.

In total, more than 500 healthy bone marrow donors made up the cohort. At the time of sampling, all cohort members were nominally healthy, though unrecorded immune exposures were likely present. The donor was CMV seronegative and belonged to the group of 380 or so seronegative cohort members. A peripheral blood sample was provided by each donor, and peripheral blood mononuclear cells were used for TCR beta sequencing. The Qiagen DNeasy Blood Extraction Kit was used to extract genomic DNA from the blood cell samples. The CDR1 and CDR2 encoded by the germline V gene are SNHLY and FYNNEI. The CDR3, from cysteine to phenylalanine, totals 14 residues. Just the 42-base CDR3 DNA is kept, in frame starting at base 1. Trimming takes 2 bases from V and 5 bases from J, and the germline ends sit 9 bases apart. Libraries were prepared through the immunoSEQ multiplex PCR assay. The multiplex PCR relied on a mix of 60 forward primers for TCR Vbeta segments and 13 reverse primers for TCR Jbeta segments. The CDR3 region of rearranged TCR beta genes was amplified from genomic DNA by a multiplex PCR assay. The amplified TCR beta libraries were sequenced on the Illumina HiSeq System as 87-base-pair reads. The original pipeline was this. A later analysis counted about 82 million unique TCR beta chains across the 666 repertoires, and 9.5 million to 11 million of these chains were shared by at least two donors. Raw reads were error-corrected and collapsed into unique sequences by a nearest-neighbor algorithm in which closely related sequences were merged to remove PCR and sequencing errors. V, D and J gene segments were assigned by aligning CDR3 sequences to IMGT reference sequences. For a sequence to be retained, a match of at least six nucleotides to both a V gene segment and a J gene segment was required. A rearrangement counted as productive if the CDR3 had no stop codons and remained in frame with V and J, and every other rearrangement counted as non-productive. Following IMGT convention, CDR3 was defined as the stretch from the second conserved V-encoded cysteine up to the conserved J-encoded phenylalanine. In an earlier analysis of more than 550 of the donors, sequences lacking an unambiguous match to a single V gene segment were excluded. In an earlier analysis of roughly 600 of the donors, a V segment was called functional when productive rearrangements were above 56.7%, and segregating when the standard deviation between donors exceeded 5%. A statistical classification framework was built for diagnosing cytomegalovirus status from the catalog of TCR beta chain sequences. In a later analysis, TCR nucleotide sequences were compared against IMGT/GENE-DB human TR gene sequences so that V and J genes could be assigned. A later analysis assigned CDR3 sequences and most-parsimonious VDJ recombination scenarios with the TCRdist pipeline. In a later analysis, each TCR beta chain was defined by its CDR3 amino acid sequence together with its V-gene family, and reads lacking a unique V-gene family were excluded. A later analysis removed nearly 600 highly shared, low-generation-probability nucleotide sequences to deal with suspected cross-contamination and a sequencing artifact. In a later analysis, a clonal expansion index was calculated for each public chain from normalized within-repertoire ranks of inferred template counts. Generation probabilities in a later analysis came from a VDJ recombination model fitted to out-of-frame rearrangements, and those results were checked against IGoR. Hypergeometric tests were used in a later analysis to score TCR-TCR, TCR-HLA and TCR-CMV co-occurrence, with a repertoire-size bias correction applied to the TCR pairs. A later analysis estimated false discovery rates by permuting HLA or CMV assignments 20 times. A later analysis grouped co-occurring TCRs with DBSCAN, adding TCRdist sequence similarity when clustering within HLA-allele-positive subsets. Repertoires with fewer than 30,000 or more than 120,000 public chains were left out of co-occurrence clustering, as were about 5 repertoires with anomalous nucleotide sharing. TCRdb limited this immuneACCESS table to in-frame rearrangements with V and J called. A share of clones is missing; checked studies link under half to unresolved V genes, and the rest is unexplained. V, J and clone size reflect that table, while D and trimming were determined from the DNA. The sample yields about 160,000 clones; roughly four fifths were counted once. The top ten clones comprise around 1% of the sample.

This TCR was sampled from a woman aged 40 to 50 in good health and CMV-seronegative. The specimen sequenced was PBMCs. The chain is assembled from TRBV2 and TRBJ2-2, with TRBD2 as a weak D call on 5 bases. For the CDR3, the sequence is CASSERRGTGELFF. The nucleotide sequence reads TGTGCCAGCAGTGAAAGGAGAGGGACCGGGGAGCTGTTTTTT.